This T cell receptor beta chain was captured in a study of CD8 T cells in ankylosing spondylitis. Making use of molecular barcodes, quantitative 5'-RACE generated TCR beta libraries. TCRdb re-analysed the 5' RACE reads in MiXCR, keeping a single row per CDR3 protein. This table holds hundreds of thousands of distinct CDR3 sequences, approximately 17% found once. Points from the study as a whole: From matched ankylosing spondylitis synovial fluid, disease-linked clones were reportedly recovered at significantly enriched levels. Clones linked to the disease showed a CD8+ phenotype. They occurred at relatively low frequencies in peripheral blood. Characteristic, it appeared, of ankylosing spondylitis blood was a TCR beta motif of eight highly homologous variants. In the blood and synovial fluid of reactive arthritis, some motif variants had been previously reported.

At least ten counts were recorded for this clonotype. Its antigen is undetermined. J lost 4 bases, V lost 4 bases, and 7 bases had no gene match. Germline assignment: CDR1 KGHDR and CDR2 SFDVKD. The CDR3 covers 15 residues. This clonotype originated in a male donor with ankylosing spondylitis. The V call is TRBV24-1, the J call TRBJ2-3, with TRBD1 matching 7 bases. Material for sequencing was blood, either unsorted or a sorted T cell fraction (not recorded which). The CDR3 nucleotides are TGTGCCACCAGTGAACACAGGGGCAAAGCAGATACGCAGTATTTT. Translating gives CATSEHRGKADTQYF.